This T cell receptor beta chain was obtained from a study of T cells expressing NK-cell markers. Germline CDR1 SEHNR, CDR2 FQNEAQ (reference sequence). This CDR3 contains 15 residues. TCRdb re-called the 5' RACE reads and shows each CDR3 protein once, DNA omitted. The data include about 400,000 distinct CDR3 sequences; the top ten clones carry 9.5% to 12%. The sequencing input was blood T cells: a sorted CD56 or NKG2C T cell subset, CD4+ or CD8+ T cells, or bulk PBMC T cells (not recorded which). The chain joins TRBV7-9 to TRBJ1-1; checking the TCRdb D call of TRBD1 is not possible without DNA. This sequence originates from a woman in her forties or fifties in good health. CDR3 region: CASSSGVGALLEAFF.